The 9 T cell receptor beta chains below were found in one sample sequenced in a study of PD-1 blockade in classical Hodgkin lymphoma. Here immunoSEQ multiplex PCR was the method, and the copy in TCRdb shows in-frame clones only, minus some. The sample contains approximately 21,000 clones, roughly 90% of which appear only once. Time point indicated: newly diagnosed, previously untreated cHL patient sample. Researchers report purifying CD4+ T cells from thawed PBMCs by magnetic negative selection. The sample consisted of CD4+ T cells from blood. The receptor set was obtained from a human donor with classical Hodgkin lymphoma.

This clone was recorded a few times. This chain connects TRBV7-2 to TRBJ1-2; perhaps TRBD1 as D (6 bases). The germline gives CDR1 SGHTA, CDR2 FQGNSA. The CDR3 runs 15 residues. The V end lost 1 base, the J end lost 5 bases, and 14 bases lay between the germline ends. The CDR3 bases are TGTGCCAGCAGCTTAGAAGGGGGAGGGGTTTATGGCTACACCTTC. Residues: CASSLEGGGVYGYTF.

The chain couples TRBV19 to TRBJ1-3; D gene unclear. Trimming took off 5 bases at V and 0 bases at J, with 11 bases between the two ends. Germline assignment: CDR1 LNHDA and CDR2 SQIVND (reference sequence). The CDR3 covers 15 residues. CDR3 bases: TGTGCCAGTAGTTCCCGACGGCTCTCTGGAAACACCATATATTTT. This sequence encodes CASSSRRLSGNTIYF.

This clone occurred once. DNA for the CDR3: TGTGCCAGCACCTTGACAGCAGGGGAAGGTTCACCCCTCCACTTT. This translates into CASTLTAGEGSPLHF. The rearrangement links TRBV7-8 to TRBJ1-6; weak D call: TRBD1 (6 bases). The V end was cut by 7 bases, the J end by 9 bases, with 19 bases between. The CDR3 totals 15 residues. Germline CDR1 is SGHVS and CDR2 is FQNEAQ.

The rearrangement links TRBV4-3 to TRBJ2-3, with 14 bases aligning to TRBD2. Germline V gives CDR1 LGHNA, CDR2 YSLEER. Trimming at V came to 4 bases and at J to 4 bases, leaving 1 base not matched to a gene. The CDR3 is 15 amino acids. Here the CDR3 reads CASSLTSGGADTQYF. The CDR3 DNA sequence: TGCGCCAGCAGCCTGACTAGCGGGGGGGCAGATACGCAGTATTTT.

This clone was observed once. The chain couples TRBV6-5 to TRBJ2-1; D call uncertain. With 6 bases removed from V and 1 base from J, the gap between germline ends came to 4 bases. Germline V gene sequence: CDR1 MNHEY, CDR2 SVGAGI. The CDR3 loop spans 12 amino acids. The CDR3 region is CASSGSYNEQFF. DNA for the CDR3: TGTGCCAGCAGCGGGTCCTACAATGAGCAGTTCTTC.

The chain recombines TRBV4-1 with TRBJ1-3, with D maybe TRBD1 (5 bases). CDR3 length equals 17 residues. The ends were cut back, 1 base at V and 0 bases at J, with 13 bases in the middle. The germline V gene has CDR1 MGHRA and CDR2 YSYEKL. The CDR3 DNA reads as TGCGCCAGCAGCCAAGTGGTACAGGCGAACTCTGGAAACACCATATATTTT. It is translated as CASSQVVQANSGNTIYF.

The chain has TRBV7-2 and TRBJ1-5, with 10 bases identical to TRBD1. With 6 bases clipped from V and 5 bases from J, the junction kept 7 bases outside the gene matches. The germline gives CDR1 SGHTA, CDR2 FQGNSA. The CDR3 is made up of 15 amino acids. The CDR3 DNA reads as TGTGCCAGCAGAGAAAGGACAGGGGGGTATCAGCCCCAGCATTTT. It codes for CASRERTGGYQPQHF.

In DNA form, the CDR3 reads TGTGCCAGCAGCACTTCTAGTTATTTGGATGAGCAGTTCTTC. Amino acids: CASSTSSYLDEQFF. This chain joins TRBV11-2 and TRBJ2-1; no clear D gene. This CDR3 contains 14 residues. The germline CDR1 and CDR2 sequences are SGHAT and FQNNGV. Trimming stripped 5 bases from V and 8 bases from J, with 16 bases between.

The chain uses TRBV5-5 and TRBJ1-3, with a tentative D call TRBD1 (5 bases). Germline V gene sequence: CDR1 SGHKS, CDR2 YYEKEE (reference sequence). This CDR3 has 17 residues. V was pared by 0 bases and J by 1 base, with 14 bases between. The CDR3 region has the DNA TGTGCCAGCAGCTTGGGGGTTCCGGGGCAGTCTGGAAACACCATATATTTT. Translated, it gives CASSLGVPGQSGNTIYF.